These 16 T cell receptor beta chains came from one sample sequenced in a study of beta chain features in type 1 diabetes. cDNA synthesis used the whole RNA isolate, giving expressed TCRB sequences. Clones were read by immunoSEQ multiplex PCR, and TCRdb kept only the in-frame ones, dropping some. There are 30,000 to 40,000 clones in the sample; roughly two thirds occur only once, and around 2% lies in the top ten. Sequenced input: Tregs from blood. All receptors come from a woman aged 25 to 39 in good health.

This clone has a handful of counts. The chain combines TRBV6-5 with TRBJ1-2, with TRBD1 matching 8 bases. There are 12 residues in the CDR3. Germline V gives CDR1 MNHEY, CDR2 SVGAGI. Trimming at V came to 6 bases and at J to 7 bases, leaving 4 bases not matched to a gene. The CDR3 DNA follows: TGTGCCAGCAGGACAGGGGATTCTGGCTACACCTTC. Translated, it gives CASRTGDSGYTF.

V and J are TRBV7-9 and TRBJ2-7; D gene uncertain. V lost 5 bases to trimming and J lost 2 bases, with 13 bases between them. The CDR3 has 14 amino acids. The germline V gene has CDR1 SEHNR and CDR2 FQNEAQ (reference sequence). This chain's CDR3 is CASSRKEMTYEQYF. For the CDR3, the DNA is TGTGCCAGCAGCCGCAAGGAGATGACCTACGAGCAGTACTTC. The full variable domain, its missing parts supplied by reference TRBV7-9 and TRBJ2-7, is DTGVSQNPRHKITKRGQNVTFRCDPISEHNRLYWYRQTLGQGPEFLTYFQNEAQLEKSRLLSDRFSAERPKGSFSTLEIQRTEQGDSAMYLCASSRKEMTYEQYFGPGTRLTVT.

The chain couples TRBV6-4 to TRBJ2-1, with a possible D match to TRBD1 (5 bases). The CDR3 is 13 residues long. CDR1 and CDR2 (germline): MRHNA, SNTAGT. The V and J ends lost 9 bases and 4 bases respectively, with 13 bases between them. This CDR3 is CARGQFSYNEQFF. The DNA for the CDR3 is TGTGCCAGGGGGCAGTTTTCTTACAATGAGCAGTTCTTC.

The V gene is TRBV7-8, the J gene TRBJ2-1, with 7 bases fitting TRBD2. This CDR3 has 13 amino acids. In germline, CDR1 is SGHVS, CDR2 FQNEAQ. The trim removed 5 bases at V and 9 bases at J, leaving 7 bases unmatched. CDR3 DNA: TGTGCCAGCAGCCGGTCCAGGGAGGGTGAGCAGTTCTTC. Translation: CASSRSREGEQFF.

V gene TRBV29-1 combines with J gene TRBJ1-1, with TRBD1 identical over 12 bases. The CDR3 sequence is 15 residues long. Trimming at V came to 3 bases and at J to 1 base, leaving 3 bases not matched to a gene. Germline CDR1 reads SQVTM; CDR2 reads ANQGSEA. This chain's CDR3 is CSVDGTGGWNTEAFF. The CDR3 coding sequence is TGCAGCGTTGATGGGACAGGGGGCTGGAACACTGAAGCTTTCTTT. The entire variable domain, with the rest obtained from reference TRBV29-1 and TRBJ1-1, is as follows: SAVISQKPSRDICQRGTSLTIQCQVDSQVTMMFWYRQQPGQSLTLIATANQGSEATYESGFVIDKFPISRPNLTFSTLTVSNMSPEDSSIYLCSVDGTGGWNTEAFFGQGTRLTVV.

This clone was observed once. This sequence joins TRBV19 and TRBJ2-3; the match to TRBD2 covers 8 bases. After removal of 8 bases from V and 1 base from J, the junction contained 2 bases not matched to a gene. The CDR3 length is 13 residues. Per the germline V gene, CDR1 is LNHDA and CDR2 is SQIVND (reference sequence). Here the CDR3 reads CASQAGGTDTQYF. CDR3 nucleotides: TGTGCCAGTCAAGCGGGGGGCACAGATACGCAGTATTTT.

V gene TRBV5-1 combines with J gene TRBJ2-1, with D maybe TRBD2 (6 bases). The CDR3 is 14 residues long. CDR1 and CDR2 from the germline V gene are SGHRS and YFSETQ. The V and J ends lost 5 bases and 7 bases respectively, with 16 bases between them. DNA of the CDR3: TGCGCCAGCAGTGGGGGGAGTGGAGGAAATGAGCAGTTCTTC. Translated: CASSGGSGGNEQFF.

The V call is TRBV28, the J call TRBJ2-5; 8 bases fit TRBD1. The CDR3 is made up of 15 amino acids. V gave up 2 bases and J gave up 4 bases; unmatched junction bases: 6. In germline, CDR1 is MDHEN, CDR2 SYDVKM. The CDR3 spells CASSLMSQGGETQYF. CDR3 coding DNA: TGTGCCAGCAGTTTAATGTCACAGGGGGGAGAGACCCAGTACTTC.

The chain couples TRBV5-1 to TRBJ2-3; 8 bases fit TRBD1. The V gene end was trimmed by 1 base and the J gene end by 5 bases; junction bases not matched to a gene: 12. This CDR3 is built from 17 residues. The germline gives CDR1 SGHRS, CDR2 YFSETQ. The CDR3 loop reads CASSLNPGQDARDTQYF. The CDR3 region has the DNA TGCGCCAGCAGCTTGAATCCGGGACAGGACGCAAGAGATACGCAGTATTTT.

This clone showed up just a few times. The rearrangement joins TRBV7-9 to TRBJ2-5; D might be TRBD2 (5 bases). This CDR3 is 13 amino acids long. CDR1 is SEHNR, CDR2 FQNEAQ, per germline (reference sequence). Trimming cost V 3 bases and J 4 bases, with 9 bases left between them. The DNA of the CDR3 is TGTGCCAGCAGCTTCGGGGTTCGAGAGACCCAGTACTTC. The encoded protein is CASSFGVRETQYF.

The gene calls are TRBV5-1 and TRBJ2-1; 15 bases map to TRBD2. Germline V gene lookup returns CDR1 SGHRS and CDR2 YFSETQ. V was pared by 0 bases and J by 2 bases, with 6 bases of the junction left unmatched. This CDR3 spans 19 amino acids. As DNA, the CDR3 is TGCGCCAGCAGCTTGGGATGGACTAGCGGGAGGGGGACCTACAATGAGCAGTTCTTC. This codes for CASSLGWTSGRGTYNEQFF.

The gene calls are TRBV7-9 and TRBJ1-1; 9 bases align to TRBD1. From germline, CDR1 is SEHNR and CDR2 FQNEAQ (reference sequence). This CDR3 comprises 15 residues. V trimming: 3 bases; J trimming: 1 base; junction bases outside the gene matches: 3. In DNA, the CDR3 is TGTGCCAGCAGCTTGACGGGACAGGGGAACACTGAAGCTTTCTTT. Amino acids: CASSLTGQGNTEAFF.

This clone was counted a single time. The J gene is TRBJ2-2, the V gene TRBV9; D remains ambiguous. Germline loops: CDR1 SGDLS, CDR2 YYNGEE. The CDR3 extends over 14 amino acids. Between the trimmed V and J ends, which lost 0 bases and 0 bases, there was a span of 3 bases. The CDR3 here is CASSVDSNTGELFF. For the CDR3, the DNA is TGTGCCAGCAGCGTAGACTCGAACACCGGGGAGCTGTTTTTT.

The V call is TRBV28, the J call TRBJ2-7; 7 bases are a match to TRBD1. The V gene end was trimmed by 6 bases and the J gene end by 3 bases; junction bases not matched to a gene: 11. Germline V gene data show CDR1 as MDHEN and CDR2 as SYDVKM. The CDR3 runs 15 residues. CDR3 protein: CASRVTPGQNYEQYF. CDR3 nucleotide sequence: TGTGCCAGCAGAGTTACCCCGGGACAGAACTACGAGCAGTACTTC.

V usage is TRBV30 and J usage is TRBJ1-2; TRBD1 matches 10 bases. V trimming: 4 bases; J trimming: 2 bases; junction bases outside the gene matches: 7. The CDR3 covers 15 residues. Germline V gene sequence: CDR1 GTSNPN, CDR2 SVGIG (reference sequence). The CDR3 DNA reads TGTGCCTGGAACCTGCCGGGACAGGGGAACTATGGCTACACCTTC. It is translated as CAWNLPGQGNYGYTF.

The J gene is TRBJ2-1, the V gene TRBV28, with 14 bases identical to TRBD2. V trimming: 5 bases; J trimming: 3 bases; junction bases outside the gene matches: 15. Germline assignment: CDR1 MDHEN and CDR2 SYDVKM. CDR3 length: 20 amino acids. The CDR3 bases are TGTGCCAGCAGTGGTTACTGGGGGACTAGCGGGAGAGTTAACTACAATGAGCAGTTCTTC. Residues: CASSGYWGTSGRVNYNEQFF.